This T cell receptor (beta chain) was profiled in a study of blood T cell repertoires in COVID-19. About the research overall: The cDNA or gDNA used as material had been derived from T cells, B-cell-depleted T cells, or PBMCs.

The table came from immunoSEQ multiplex PCR; TCRdb's copy has only in-frame clones and leaves some out. The sample holds nearly 110,000 clones, roughly 83% seen once. The CDR3 is 15 residues long. CDR1 is SEHNR and CDR2 is FQNEAQ in the germline V gene (reference sequence). The V gene lost 2 bases and the J gene lost 2 bases, with 11 bases spanning the gap. This chain links TRBV7-9 with TRBJ2-3; possible D gene TRBD1, 7 bases. The clonotype was recovered from a human donor in a cohort sampled during active COVID-19. The sequencing sample was made of peripheral blood. The DNA of the CDR3 is TGTGCCAGCAGCTTAACAGGGGAGGACACAGATACGCAGTATTTT. As protein: CASSLTGEDTDTQYF.